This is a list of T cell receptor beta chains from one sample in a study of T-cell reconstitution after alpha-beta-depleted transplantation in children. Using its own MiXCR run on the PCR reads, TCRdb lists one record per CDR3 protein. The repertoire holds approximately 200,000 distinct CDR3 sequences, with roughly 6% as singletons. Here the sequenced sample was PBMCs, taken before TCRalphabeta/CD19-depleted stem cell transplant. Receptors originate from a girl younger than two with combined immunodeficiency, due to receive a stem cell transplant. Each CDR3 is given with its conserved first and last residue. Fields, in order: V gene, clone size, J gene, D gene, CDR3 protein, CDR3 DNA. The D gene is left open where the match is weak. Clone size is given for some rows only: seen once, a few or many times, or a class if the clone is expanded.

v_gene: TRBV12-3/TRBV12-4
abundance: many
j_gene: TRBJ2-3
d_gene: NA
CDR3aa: CASSLAGEDTQYF
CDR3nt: TGTGCCAGCAGTTTAGCGGGGGAAGATACGCAGTATTTT

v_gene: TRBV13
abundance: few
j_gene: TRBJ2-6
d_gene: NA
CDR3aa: CASSRSRGKVSGANVLTF
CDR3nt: TGTGCCAGCAGCAGAAGCAGGGGAAAGGTCTCTGGGGCCAACGTCCTGACTTTC

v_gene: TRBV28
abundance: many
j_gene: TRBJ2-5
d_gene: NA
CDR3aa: CASSLLAPRETQYF
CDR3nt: TGTGCCAGCAGTTTACTGGCCCCCAGGGAGACCCAGTACTTC

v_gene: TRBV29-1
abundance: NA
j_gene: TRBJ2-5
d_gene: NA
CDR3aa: CSCAPERQETQYF
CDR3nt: TGCAGCTGCGCCCCCGAACGACAAGAGACCCAGTACTTC

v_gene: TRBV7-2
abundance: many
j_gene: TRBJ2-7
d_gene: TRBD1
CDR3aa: CASSGTVPLEQYF
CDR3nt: TGTGCCAGCAGCGGGACAGTGCCTTTGGAGCAGTACTTC

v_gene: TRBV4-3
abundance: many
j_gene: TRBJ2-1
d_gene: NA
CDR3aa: CASSQDLMSAGGLNEQFF
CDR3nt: TGCGCCAGCAGCCAAGATCTTATGTCCGCTGGTGGGCTCAATGAGCAGTTCTTC

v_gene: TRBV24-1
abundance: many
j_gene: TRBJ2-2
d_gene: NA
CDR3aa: CATSDFPPDGELFF
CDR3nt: TGTGCCACCAGTGATTTCCCCCCCGACGGGGAGCTGTTTTTT

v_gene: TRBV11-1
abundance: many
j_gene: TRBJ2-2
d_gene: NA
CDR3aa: CASSRRLVVGELFF
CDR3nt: TGTGCCAGCAGCCGCCGACTAGTGGTCGGGGAGCTGTTTTTT

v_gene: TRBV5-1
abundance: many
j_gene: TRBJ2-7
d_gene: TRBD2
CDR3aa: CASSMRTSGSGYEQYF
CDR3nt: TGCGCCAGCAGCATGAGGACTAGCGGGAGTGGTTACGAGCAGTACTTC

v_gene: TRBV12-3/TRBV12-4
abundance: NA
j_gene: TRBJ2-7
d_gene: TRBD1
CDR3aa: CASSPGRTGGGYEQYF
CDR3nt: TGTGCCAGCAGTCCAGGACGGACAGGGGGGGGCTACGAGCAGTACTTC